Below, one T cell receptor (beta chain) is given with its context. Its antigen remains undetermined. No clone much larger than this one lies a single base away; base qualities are absent. The record originates from a study of blood T cell repertoires in COVID-19 (TCRdb year 2020). For the wider study: The collaborator samples originated in the United States, Italy and Spain and spanned the acute and convalescent phases of COVID-19. The prospective study material was composed of cDNA or gDNA derived from T cells, B-cell-depleted T cells, or PBMCs. Subjects who had been exposed to COVID-19, were actively infected with it, or had recovered from it provided the deeply sampled blood TCRbeta repertoires that made up the dataset. The repertoires were made available in a free public database intended to serve as a resource for research on the immune response to SARS-CoV-2. Samples came from the ongoing ImmuneRACE study (first 160 participants) plus 1,254 subjects from 6 global collaborators. A de-identified subject ID, COVID-19 status, age in years and sex were almost always included in the sample metadata. HLA class I and class II types, where available, came from metadata supplied by the sample provider rather than from assay-based typing. Study-level results and caveats: The quantity of clinical and demographic metadata differed by source and by participant and was supplied without curation.

The collaborating institutions used their own protocols to collect whole blood in K2EDTA tubes. For TCRbeta analysis, collaborators shipped samples in one of three forms: frozen whole blood, isolated PBMCs, or DNA extracted from either of those sample types. TCRbeta CDR3 regions were amplified from genomic DNA using the immunoSEQ Assay, a bias-controlled multiplex PCR. The source study handled its data this way. Within the assay, amplification of reference gene primers was used to estimate how many nucleated cells each sample contained. To quantify the absolute abundance of each unique TCRbeta CDR3 rearrangement, sequence reads were collapsed and filtered. For each sample, productive Simpson clonality was calculated by taking the square root of Simpson's diversity index across productive rearrangements. What TCRdb holds here is the immuneACCESS table cut down to in-frame rearrangements. Part of the clones is not present; checked against another copy, under half of the missing clones reflect an unresolved V gene, and the others are unexplained. V and J calls and clone size are those listed in that table; D and trimming were worked out from the DNA. The sample records approximately 300,000 clones, around four fifths of which are singletons. Roughly 1.1% of the sample is held by the ten biggest clonotypes.

From a lookup of the germline V gene (reference sequence), CDR1 and CDR2 are SEHNR and FQNEAQ. The V end loses 5 bases and the J end loses 2 bases, and a stretch of 18 bases separates them. Including cysteine and phenylalanine, the CDR3 has 16 amino acids. The CDR3 DNA has 48 bases and is translated from base 1. Rearrangement joined TRBV7-9 to TRBJ1-2, with the D gene not clear enough to name. The clonotype originates from a woman aged 45-60 years with acute or convalescent COVID-19. Input material: peripheral blood. Read as DNA, the sequence is TGTGCCAGCAGCCCCCACGCAGGCGTCAGAAACTATGGCTACACCTTC. This gives the protein CASSPHAGVRNYGYTF.